A single T cell receptor beta chain is shown here with its context. Its target is not known. The sample comes from a study of cytotoxic CD8 clonotypes in ibrutinib-treated CLL. Overall study context: Enrolment comprised around 11 relapsed/refractory and some 15 treatment-naive patients; roughly 18 were IGHV unmutated.

Depth targeted 1 in 200,000 to 1 in 1 million T cells, averaging 10x coverage per clonotype. Data came from immunoSEQ multiplex PCR; TCRdb stores just in-frame clones and leaves some out. The sample shows 200,000 to 250,000 clones, more than 75% of them seen only once. Overall study findings and caveats: Baseline levels were approached again at progression, after clonality had risen at ibrutinib response. Clonality (at baseline) was higher than in age-matched healthy donors and tracked circulating CD8+ T-cell counts.

This CDR3 is 15 amino acids long. V lost 2 bases and J 4 bases, leaving 15 bases between the germline ends. Per germline, CDR1 SGHDN and CDR2 FVKESK. Sample: PBMCs, taken after 12 months of ibrutinib treatment. The genes are TRBV14 and TRBJ2-7, with D possibly being TRBD1 (5 bases). The TCR comes from a human donor with chronic lymphocytic leukemia. The CDR3 here is CASSQRLAGIYEQYF. CDR3 coding DNA: TGTGCCAGCAGCCAAAGGTTAGCAGGGATATACGAGCAGTACTTC.